A single sample gave rise to the 29 T cell receptor beta chains below, sequenced in a study of shared clonotypes between healthy human individuals. The method was immunoSEQ multiplex PCR; TCRdb's version includes in-frame clones alone and lacks a portion of them. The sample lists 2 million to 3 million clones, roughly 93% occurring once. What was sequenced was naive CD4+ T cells from PBMCs. Subset noted: CD45RA+ positively selected. The receptors come from a man between 18 and 29 years old in good health. Some clones in this sample may be carry-over from other donors' samples.

The genes are TRBV6-6 and TRBJ2-5, with 12 bases fitting TRBD2. The germline V gene encodes CDR1 MNHNY and CDR2 SVGAGI (reference sequence). V shed 6 bases, J shed 5 bases, and the junction held 7 bases outside the gene matches. The CDR3 runs 15 residues. CDR3 in DNA: TGTGCCAGCAGGGCGACTAGCGGGAGTAGGGAGACCCAGTACTTC. Its translation: CASRATSGSRETQYF.

CDR3 sequence (DNA): TGTGCCAGCAGCCCCTCTAGGGATTTCTTGAACACTGAAGCTTTCTTT. As protein: CASSPSRDFLNTEAFF. The genes are TRBV11-2 and TRBJ1-1, with D unclear. Per the germline V gene, CDR1 is SGHAT and CDR2 is FQNNGV. The CDR3 has 16 residues. V lost 5 bases and J lost 0, with 16 bases in between.

The chain is built from TRBV2 and TRBJ1-3; D uncertain. The CDR3 length is 15 residues. V lost 2 bases and J 4 bases, leaving 12 bases between the germline ends. Per the germline V gene, CDR1 is SNHLY and CDR2 is FYNNEI. This CDR3 is CASSEIFPEGNTIYF. CDR3 DNA sequence: TGTGCCAGCAGTGAAATCTTTCCAGAGGGAAACACCATATATTTT.

Regarding this clone: At one of its ends the junction is not consistent with the germline gene, which may arise from a read error. The V call is TRBV19, the J call TRBJ1-2; 9 positions match TRBD1. The CDR3 covers 11 residues. The germline CDR1 and CDR2 sequences are LNHDA and SQIVND (reference sequence). The CDR3 reads CASTPWTGASF. In DNA, the CDR3 is TGTGCCAGTACCCCTTGGACAGGGGCTTCCTTC.

The genes are TRBV18 and TRBJ2-2; D possibly corresponds to TRBD1 (6 bases). There are 14 residues in the CDR3. Germline V gene lookup returns CDR1 KGHSH and CDR2 LQKENI. V was shortened by 1 base and J by 5 bases, with 8 bases between the two germline ends. The CDR3 is CASSPRTETGELFF. The CDR3 bases are TGTGCCAGCTCACCACGGACAGAAACCGGGGAGCTGTTTTTT.

The chain joins TRBV28 to TRBJ1-2; perhaps TRBD1 as D (6 bases). CDR3 length: 14 residues. The ends were cut back, 3 bases at V and 8 bases at J, with 16 bases in the middle. Germline V lookup: CDR1 MDHEN, CDR2 SYDVKM. CDR3 bases: TGTGCCAGCAGTTTGGGAAGGGGGAGATACGGCTACACCTTC. Protein: CASSLGRGRYGYTF.

The rearrangement links TRBV6-1 to TRBJ1-2; D is unresolved. Germline assignment: CDR1 MNHNS and CDR2 SASEGT. The CDR3 has 15 amino acids. With 6 bases removed from V and 3 bases from J, the gap between germline ends came to 17 bases. The CDR3 DNA follows: TGTGCCAGCAGCCCTTCGGGGTGGGCTGACTATGGCTACACCTTC. Translated: CASSPSGWADYGYTF.

The chain employs TRBV2 and TRBJ2-2; 8 nucleotides line up with TRBD2. The germline V gene encodes CDR1 SNHLY and CDR2 FYNNEI. The CDR3 totals 15 residues. With V trimmed by 6 bases and J by 4 bases, 7 bases remained unmatched. CDR3 sequence: CASSPRGGGTGELFF. CDR3 in DNA: TGTGCCAGCAGCCCCCGGGGGGGCGGCACCGGGGAGCTGTTTTTT. Complete variable domain (other parts from reference TRBV2 and TRBJ2-2): EPEVTQTPSHQVTQMGQEVILRCVPISNHLYFYWYRQILGQKVEFLVSFYNNEISEKSEIFDDQFSVERPDGSNFTLKIRSTKLEDSAMYFCASSPRGGGTGELFFGEGSRLTVL.

This clone was seen a single time. The gene calls are TRBV28 and TRBJ2-3; TRBD2 is a possible D gene (5 bases). This CDR3 is built from 14 residues. Germline CDR1 MDHEN, CDR2 SYDVKM. Between the trimmed V and J ends, which lost 8 bases and 4 bases, there was a span of 16 bases. CDR3 in DNA: TGTGCCAGCCAAACCCGACCGGGGTCAGATACGCAGTATTTT. Its translation is CASQTRPGSDTQYF. Filled out from reference TRBV28 and TRBJ2-3, the complete variable domain reads DVKVTQSSRYLVKRTGEKVFLECVQDMDHENMFWYRQDPGLGLRLIYFSYDVKMKEKGDIPEGYSVSREKKERFSLILESASTNQTSMYLCASQTRPGSDTQYFGPGTRLTVL.

This chain connects TRBV6-5 to TRBJ1-3, with D unclear. Germline CDR1 reads MNHEY; CDR2 reads SVGAGI. This CDR3 is 13 amino acids long. With 4 bases removed from V and 2 bases from J, the gap between germline ends came to 6 bases. CDR3 region: CASSWEPGNTIYF. The CDR3 nucleotides are TGTGCCAGCAGTTGGGAACCTGGAAACACCATATATTTT.

A word on this clone: This CDR3 is also generated by other DNA sequences in the sample. The V gene is TRBV4-1, the J gene TRBJ2-5; 11 bases line up with TRBD2. J lost 2 bases, V lost 4 bases, and 6 bases had no gene match. CDR3 length: 16 residues. In germline, CDR1 is MGHRA, CDR2 YSYEKL. As DNA, the CDR3 is TGCGCCAGCAGCCGCCCGGGACTAGCGGATCAAGAGACCCAGTACTTC. Translated, it gives CASSRPGLADQETQYF.

V gene TRBV6-1 combines with J gene TRBJ2-7, with D unclear. Germline CDR1 reads MNHNS; CDR2 reads SASEGT. The CDR3 loop spans 11 amino acids. V was shortened by 10 bases and J by 2 bases, with 9 bases between the two germline ends. The CDR3 sequence is CATYNPYEQYF. CDR3 coding DNA: TGTGCCACTTACAACCCCTACGAGCAGTACTTC.

The CDR3 loop is CAWGGQPDTIYF. The DNA of the CDR3 is TGTGCCTGGGGAGGACAGCCTGACACCATATATTTT. This chain links TRBV30 with TRBJ1-3; D may be TRBD1 (6 bases). This CDR3 contains 12 residues. V gave up 5 bases and J gave up 8 bases, with 13 bases separating them. CDR1 and CDR2 from the germline V gene are GTSNPN and SVGIG (reference sequence).

V and J are TRBV7-3 and TRBJ2-3; 9 bases map to TRBD2. Germline V gene data show CDR1 as SGHTA and CDR2 as FQGTGA. With 5 bases clipped from V and 8 bases from J, the junction kept 2 bases outside the gene matches. The CDR3 totals 12 residues. CDR3 coding DNA: TGTGCCAGCAGCCAAGCGGGGGGTACGCAGTATTTT. This gives the protein CASSQAGGTQYF.

With respect to this clone: The same CDR3 arises from other DNA sequences in this sample as well. V gene TRBV9 combines with J gene TRBJ1-4, with 8 bases aligning to TRBD1. CDR1 SGDLS and CDR2 YYNGEE come from the germline V gene. V was pared by 2 bases and J by 5 bases, with 5 bases of the junction left unmatched. The CDR3 totals 15 residues. Here the CDR3 reads CASSVDRGGNEKLFF. The CDR3 coding sequence is TGTGCCAGCAGCGTTGACAGGGGAGGGAATGAAAAACTGTTTTTT. The full variable domain, with the rest looked up from reference TRBV9 and TRBJ1-4, is DSGVTQTPKHLITATGQRVTLRCSPRSGDLSVYWYQQSLDQGLQFLIQYYNGEERAKGNILERFSAQQFPDLHSELNLSSLELGDSALYFCASSVDRGGNEKLFFGSGTQLSVL.

The chain links TRBV4-1 to TRBJ2-4; 7 bases are shared with TRBD1. Trimming removed 4 bases from V and 0 bases from J; junction bases left unmatched: 12. The CDR3 is 18 amino acids. Germline V CDR1 and CDR2: MGHRA, YSYEKL. CDR3: CASSLRQGDALAKNIQYF. The CDR3 nucleotides are TGCGCCAGCAGCCTAAGACAGGGAGATGCCTTAGCCAAAAACATTCAGTACTTC.

The chain uses TRBV7-2 and TRBJ2-7, with 10 bases lining up with TRBD1. Germline CDR1 is SGHTA and CDR2 is FQGNSA. CDR3 length: 15 residues. Trimming cost V 5 bases and J 1 base; bases outside gene matches: 5. CDR3 protein: CASSDGQGESYEQYF. As DNA, the CDR3 is TGTGCCAGCAGCGACGGACAGGGGGAGTCCTACGAGCAGTACTTC.

In DNA form, the CDR3 reads TGTGCCAGCAGACCACCCGGACCGACCTCTGGAAACACCATATATTTT. Amino acids: CASRPPGPTSGNTIYF. V is TRBV28 and J is TRBJ1-3; D is uncertain. Trimming cost V 6 bases and J 0 bases, with 15 bases left between them. The germline CDR1 and CDR2 sequences are MDHEN and SYDVKM. The CDR3 extends over 16 amino acids.

The rearrangement joins TRBV9 to TRBJ1-3, with D perhaps TRBD1 (6 bases). V was trimmed by 3 bases and J by 2 bases, leaving 12 bases between them. The CDR3 spans 15 residues. Germline lookup yields CDR1 SGDLS and CDR2 YYNGEE. The CDR3 DNA sequence: TGTGCCAGCAGCGCCCCGCAGGGGACTGGAAACACCATATATTTT. This translates into CASSAPQGTGNTIYF.

The chain links TRBV7-7 to TRBJ2-5; 7 positions match TRBD1. The J segment lost 1 base and the V segment lost 1 base, leaving 0 bases of the junction unmatched. Germline values: CDR1 SSHAT, CDR2 FNYEAQ (reference sequence). The length of the CDR3 is 14 residues. The CDR3 region has the DNA TGTGCCAGCAGCTTAGGGACAGGCCAAGAGACCCAGTACTTC. This translates into CASSLGTGQETQYF. Supplemented by reference TRBV7-7 and TRBJ2-5, the full variable domain reads GAGVSQSPRYKVTKRGQDVTLRCDPISSHATLYWYQQALGQGPEFLTYFNYEAQPDKSGLPSDRFSAERPEGSISTLTIQRTEQRDSAMYRCASSLGTGQETQYFGPGTRLLVL.

Notes on this clone: Other DNA sequences in the sample encode the same CDR3. V usage is TRBV9 and J usage is TRBJ2-1; D is undetermined. V was cut by 0 bases and J by 0 bases, with 7 bases left in between. The CDR3 is 15 residues long. Germline CDR1 and CDR2: SGDLS and YYNGEE. The CDR3 loop reads CASSVAPSSYNEQFF. The CDR3 nucleotides are TGTGCCAGCAGCGTAGCCCCTAGCTCCTACAATGAGCAGTTCTTC. The whole variable domain, filled in from reference TRBV9 and TRBJ2-1, reads DSGVTQTPKHLITATGQRVTLRCSPRSGDLSVYWYQQSLDQGLQFLIQYYNGEERAKGNILERFSAQQFPDLHSELNLSSLELGDSALYFCASSVAPSSYNEQFFGPGTRLTVL.

For this clone: The germline gene is not matched at one end of the junction; a read error may be the cause. V usage is TRBV5-1 and J usage is TRBJ2-3; D may match TRBD1 or TRBD2 (7 bases each). CDR3 length: 13 amino acids. Germline V gives CDR1 SGHRS, CDR2 YFSETQ. CDR3 amino acids: CASSLGDREGRAF. CDR3 coding DNA: TGCGCCAGCAGCCTAGGCGACAGGGAGGGTCGCGCGTTT. The complete variable domain, with remaining parts taken from reference TRBV5-1 and TRBJ2-3, reads KAGVTQTPRYLIKTRGQQVTLSCSPISGHRSVSWYQQTPGQGLQFLFEYFSETQRNKGNFPGRFSGRQFSNSRSEMNVSTLELGDSALYLCASSLGDREGRAFGPGTRLTVL.

Of note for this clone: Other DNA sequences within the sample encode an identical CDR3. The rearrangement links TRBV30 to TRBJ2-1; D is perhaps TRBD1 or TRBD2 (5 bases each). This CDR3 spans 13 amino acids. CDR1 is GTSNPN and CDR2 is SVGIG in the germline V gene (reference sequence). V was clipped by 2 bases and J by 2 bases, with 7 bases between them. CDR3 in DNA: TGTGCCTGGAGTTCGGGACCCTACAATGAGCAGTTCTTC. Translation gives CAWSSGPYNEQFF.

The chain employs TRBV29-1 and TRBJ2-6; D may be TRBD1 (5 bases). V was cut by 6 bases and J by 14 bases, with 17 bases left in between. Germline V lookup: CDR1 SQVTM, CDR2 ANQGSEA. This CDR3 spans 12 amino acids. Written as DNA, the CDR3 is TGCAGCGTCTGGCTGTCCTCAGGGTTCCTGACTTTC. Translation gives CSVWLSSGFLTF.

This clone was counted a single time. V is TRBV21-1 and J is TRBJ2-7; TRBD1 reflects the table's D call only, with no check against the DNA. TRBV21-1 is annotated as a pseudogene. The CDR3 totals 14 residues. CDR3 amino acids: CASRYPGHGYEQYF. CDR3 sequence (DNA): TGTGCCAGCAGGTACCCGGGACACGGGTACGAGCAGTACTTC.

The chain joins TRBV28 to TRBJ2-1; maybe TRBD1 (6 bases). The CDR3 has 12 residues. Germline V gives CDR1 MDHEN, CDR2 SYDVKM. The V end was cut by 7 bases, the J end by 6 bases, with 10 bases between. The CDR3 nucleotides are TGTGCCAGCACCGGACAGCTCAATGAGCAGTTCTTC. This gives the protein CASTGQLNEQFF. Supplemented by reference TRBV28 and TRBJ2-1, the full variable domain reads DVKVTQSSRYLVKRTGEKVFLECVQDMDHENMFWYRQDPGLGLRLIYFSYDVKMKEKGDIPEGYSVSREKKERFSLILESASTNQTSMYLCASTGQLNEQFFGPGTRLTVL.

The chain has TRBV6-1 and TRBJ2-5, with TRBD1 matching 7 bases. The CDR3 runs to 14 residues. Per the germline V gene, CDR1 is MNHNS and CDR2 is SASEGT. Trimming took 9 bases from V and 1 from J; bases not matched to a gene: 8. In nucleotides, the CDR3 is TGTGCCAGTCAAATGGGGGACAGCCAAGAGACCCAGTACTTC. This codes for CASQMGDSQETQYF.

The CDR3 loop reads CASSGGRGGGLSYEQYF. CDR3 coding DNA: TGTGCCAGCAGTGGAGGGCGAGGCGGGGGGCTCTCCTACGAGCAGTACTTC. The chain has TRBV28 and TRBJ2-7; 8 bases are shared with TRBD2. J was trimmed by 0 bases and V by 5 bases; bases with no gene match: 12. The CDR3 spans 17 residues. Per germline, CDR1 MDHEN and CDR2 SYDVKM.

The chain joins TRBV5-1 to TRBJ1-2; 7 bases align to TRBD1. V shed 4 bases and J 1 base; nucleotides not matched to a gene: 13. CDR1 SGHRS and CDR2 YFSETQ come from the germline V gene. The CDR3 runs 17 residues. DNA for the CDR3: TGCGCCAGCAGCCTCGTCCCGGGACAGAACGATAACTATGGCTACACCTTC. Its protein is CASSLVPGQNDNYGYTF.